These T cell receptor beta chains were read from a single sample in a study of cytomegalovirus exposure and HLA in healthy donors. The data were produced by immunoSEQ multiplex PCR, yet TCRdb's version contains in-frame clones alone and is incomplete. The sample has some 140,000 clones, almost 85% seen once. The specimen sequenced was PBMCs. The receptors shown here come from a woman in her thirties in good health and CMV-seronegative. The CDR3 runs from the conserved cysteine through the conserved F or W. The order of the fields is J gene, clone size, D gene, V gene, CDR3 protein, CDR3 DNA. D genes are given only for firm matches. Size is omitted from some rows. Given values are once, few, many or a class for expanded clones.

TRBJ2-5,.,TRBD2,TRBV27,CASSATPGTSVVGRQETQYF,TGTGCCAGCAGTGCCACCCCCGGGACTAGCGTCGTGGGGCGACAAGAGACCCAGTACTTC
TRBJ2-7,once,.,TRBV20-1,CSALTGYEQYF,TGCAGTGCCCTTACAGGGTACGAGCAGTACTTC
TRBJ1-2,.,.,TRBV7-9,CASSSQGHKANYGYTF,TGTGCCAGCAGCTCCCAAGGACATAAAGCTAACTATGGCTACACCTTC
TRBJ2-5,.,.,TRBV28,CASSFSDTQETQYF,TGTGCCAGCAGTTTTAGTGACACACAAGAGACCCAGTACTTC
TRBJ1-5,.,.,TRBV7-9,CASSLPTDEQPQHF,TGTGCCAGCAGCTTACCGACAGATGAACAGCCCCAGCATTTT
TRBJ2-2,few,.,TRBV7-2,CASSFLRLTGELFF,TGTGCCAGCAGCTTCCTCAGGTTAACCGGGGAGCTGTTTTTT
TRBJ1-5,.,TRBD1,TRBV29-1,CSVVSGGGQPQHF,TGCAGCGTTGTCTCAGGGGGCGGTCAGCCCCAGCATTTT
TRBJ1-5,.,.,TRBV2,CASSELFNSNQPQHF,TGTGCCAGCAGTGAATTGTTCAATAGCAATCAGCCCCAGCATTTT
TRBJ1-5,.,TRBD1,TRBV19,CASRTITGTGGSQPQHF,TGTGCCAGTAGAACAATTACCGGGACAGGGGGCTCTCAGCCCCAGCATTTT
TRBJ2-5,.,TRBD2,TRBV5-4,CASSPGTSGVETQYF,TGTGCCAGCAGCCCCGGGACTAGCGGGGTAGAGACCCAGTACTTC